The 7 T cell receptor beta chains below were found in one sample sequenced in a study of technical replicates of blood from several donors. TCRdb's table, derived via immunoSEQ multiplex PCR, lists solely in-frame clones and lacks some. The table includes about 56,000 clones, nearly 95% detected once. The sequencing sample was made of PBMCs. These receptor sequences come from a human donor in good health. Some clones in this sample may be carry-over from other donors' samples.

The chain combines TRBV6-1 with TRBJ2-5; possible D gene TRBD1, 6 bases. The J call may not be correct, given that the DNA end is closer to TRBJ2-7. Germline V gives CDR1 MNHNS, CDR2 SASEGT. CDR3 length: 11 amino acids. This CDR3 is CASRDSYEQYF. Written as DNA, the CDR3 is TGTGCCAGCAGGGACAGCTACGAGCAGTACTTC.

This sequence joins TRBV11-1 and TRBJ1-5; 7 bases fit TRBD1. The CDR3 length is 15 residues. J lost 3 bases, V lost 1 base, and 3 bases had no gene match. The germline V gene encodes CDR1 SGHAT and CDR2 FQDESV (reference sequence). For the CDR3, the DNA is TGTGCCAGCAGCTTAGGGACAGGACCCAATCAGCCCCAGCATTTT. It yields the protein CASSLGTGPNQPQHF. The variable domain in full, completed from reference TRBV11-1 and TRBJ1-5, reads EAEVAQSPRYKITEKSQAVAFWCDPISGHATLYWYRQILGQGPELLVQFQDESVVDDSQLPKDRFSAERLKGVDSTLKIQPAELGDSAMYLCASSLGTGPNQPQHFGDGTRLSIL.

The rearrangement joins TRBV4-1 to TRBJ2-2, with unresolved D. The CDR3 is made up of 16 amino acids. V was trimmed by 0 bases and J by 3 bases, leaving 11 bases between them. Germline V CDR1 and CDR2: MGHRA, YSYEKL. The CDR3 DNA is TGCGCCAGCAGCCAAGATTCAAGCAGGTACACCGGGGAGCTGTTTTTT. This encodes CASSQDSSRYTGELFF.

This clone occurred once. The chain uses TRBV7-9 and TRBJ1-1, with a weak D call TRBD1 (5 bases). The CDR3 covers 14 residues. Germline values: CDR1 SEHNR, CDR2 FQNEAQ (reference sequence). The ends were cut back, 3 bases at V and 8 bases at J, with 16 bases in the middle. CDR3 in amino acids: CASSLFLTGFEAFF. DNA of the CDR3: TGTGCCAGCAGCTTGTTTCTAACAGGTTTCGAAGCTTTCTTT.

V is TRBV7-9 and J is TRBJ2-7; the match to TRBD1 covers 7 bases. The J segment lost 0 bases and the V segment lost 5 bases, leaving 7 bases of the junction unmatched. Germline CDR1 reads SEHNR; CDR2 reads FQNEAQ (reference sequence). The CDR3 extends over 15 amino acids. The CDR3 sequence: CASSPRQGSSYEQYF. In DNA form, the CDR3 reads TGTGCCAGCAGCCCCCGACAGGGAAGCTCCTACGAGCAGTACTTC. The full variable domain, rest sourced from reference TRBV7-9 and TRBJ2-7, is DTGVSQNPRHKITKRGQNVTFRCDPISEHNRLYWYRQTLGQGPEFLTYFQNEAQLEKSRLLSDRFSAERPKGSFSTLEIQRTEQGDSAMYLCASSPRQGSSYEQYFGPGTRLTVT.

The V gene is TRBV2, the J gene TRBJ2-1, with D uncertain. The CDR3 covers 16 residues. V was shortened by 3 bases and J by 0 bases, with 12 bases between the two germline ends. Germline assignment: CDR1 SNHLY and CDR2 FYNNEI. This chain's CDR3 is CASSDGSYSSYNEQFF. For the CDR3, the DNA is TGTGCCAGCAGTGATGGTTCCTACAGCTCCTACAATGAGCAGTTCTTC.

The chain has TRBV5-1 and TRBJ2-2; 8 bases agree with TRBD1. V shed 4 bases and J 6 bases; nucleotides not matched to a gene: 8. The CDR3 sequence is 15 residues long. Germline CDR1 and CDR2: SGHRS and YFSETQ. The CDR3: CASSGFGTGPGELFF. The CDR3, as DNA: TGCGCCAGCAGCGGCTTTGGGACAGGACCCGGGGAGCTGTTTTTT.